This note documents a single T cell receptor (beta chain) sequence. Its antigen remains unknown. The sample is drawn from a study of immune evolution from preneoplasia to lung adenocarcinoma. Looking at the study overall: HLA loss of heterozygosity: 6% to 7.5% AIS, about 15% MIA, over 30% ADC, none AAH.

Germline-derived CDR1 and CDR2 are KGHSH and LQKENI. This CDR3 has 14 residues. V gave up 2 bases and J gave up 9 bases, with 17 bases separating them. Sequencing used immunoSEQ multiplex PCR; TCRdb keeps in-frame clones, though not all of them. The table records 13,000 to 15,000 clones, approximately 83% of them present only once. Study conclusions and caveats: Top clone share appeared to fall from AAH through AIS, MIA, adenocarcinoma.

The rearrangement links TRBV18 to TRBJ2-7; D not certain. The sample comprised FFPE lung adenocarcinoma in situ tissue. The receptor comes from a donor of 70 years or more with lung adenocarcinoma. The CDR3 is CASSPENGWGRQYF. The CDR3 nucleotides read TGTGCCAGCTCACCAGAAAACGGATGGGGTCGGCAGTACTTC. The full variable domain, with the rest looked up from reference TRBV18 and TRBJ2-7, is NAGVMQNPRHLVRRRGQEARLRCSPMKGHSHVYWYRQLPEEGLKFMVYLQKENIIDESGMPKERFSAEFPKEGPSILRIQQVVRGDSAAYFCASSPENGWGRQYFGPGTRLTVT.